This TCR beta chain was recovered during a study of a mutant IDH1 vaccine in newly diagnosed glioma. Overall study: Of treated patients, approximately 62% were men and about 38% women, averaging about 37 years. Standard pretreatment was either radiotherapy, temozolomide, or, for most, radiochemotherapy with temozolomide.

V was clipped by 4 bases and J by 9 bases, with 9 bases between them. The germline V gene has CDR1 LNHDA and CDR2 SQIVND (reference sequence). CDR3 length: 11 amino acids. As to time point: baseline, week 1 (first vaccination visit). Described treatment: pre-vaccination baseline after standard-of-care therapy. Each tumor in the donors was a new WHO grade 3 or 4 astrocytoma, IDH1-mutant and ATRX-lost. Clones were read by immunoSEQ multiplex PCR, and TCRdb kept only the in-frame ones, dropping some. This table has tens of thousands of clones, around four fifths appearing once. The sequence was obtained from a man between 45 and 60 years old with glioma. Some clones in this sample may be carry-over from other donors' samples. Sample: peripheral blood mononuclear cells (PBMCs), taken from a glioma patient treated with radiotherapy, temozolomide or both. The chain carries TRBV19 and TRBJ1-1, with D tentatively TRBD1 (6 bases). This CDR3 reads CASSTGQKAFF. The DNA for the CDR3 is TGTGCCAGTAGTACCGGACAGAAAGCTTTCTTT.